The sample holds many counts of the clone carrying this T cell receptor (beta chain). Its antigen is as yet unknown. CDR3 size: 13 residues. V lost 1 base to trimming and J lost 1 base, with 6 bases between them. Germline CDR1 reads DFQATT; CDR2 reads SNEGSKA (reference sequence). The record originates from a study of glioma-infiltrating T cells. Study findings and constraints: CDR3 overlap between tissue and blood was very small. Tissue-blood divergence was below expectation in non-neoplastic patients, above in gliomas.

The iRepertoire nested amplicon-rescue multiplex PCR amplified TCR alpha and beta CDR3s from RNA. For one-step reverse transcription and amplification, about 85-400 ng of tissue mRNA or PBMC total RNA was used. Each CDR3 protein is one row after TCRdb ran MiXCR on the multiplex PCR reads. This sample has 100,000 to 150,000 distinct CDR3 sequences, with roughly 20% found just once. This clonotype originated in a human donor with low-grade glioma or glioblastoma, undergoing nonglioma brain surgery, or in good health (not recorded which). The source material was glioma tissue, nonneoplastic brain tissue, or PBMCs (not recorded which). The rearrangement links TRBV20-1 to TRBJ2-3; a possible D gene is TRBD2 (5 bases). CDR3 sequence (DNA): TGCAGTGCTAGAGTCGGGGGCACAGATACGCAGTATTTT. Residues: CSARVGGTDTQYF.